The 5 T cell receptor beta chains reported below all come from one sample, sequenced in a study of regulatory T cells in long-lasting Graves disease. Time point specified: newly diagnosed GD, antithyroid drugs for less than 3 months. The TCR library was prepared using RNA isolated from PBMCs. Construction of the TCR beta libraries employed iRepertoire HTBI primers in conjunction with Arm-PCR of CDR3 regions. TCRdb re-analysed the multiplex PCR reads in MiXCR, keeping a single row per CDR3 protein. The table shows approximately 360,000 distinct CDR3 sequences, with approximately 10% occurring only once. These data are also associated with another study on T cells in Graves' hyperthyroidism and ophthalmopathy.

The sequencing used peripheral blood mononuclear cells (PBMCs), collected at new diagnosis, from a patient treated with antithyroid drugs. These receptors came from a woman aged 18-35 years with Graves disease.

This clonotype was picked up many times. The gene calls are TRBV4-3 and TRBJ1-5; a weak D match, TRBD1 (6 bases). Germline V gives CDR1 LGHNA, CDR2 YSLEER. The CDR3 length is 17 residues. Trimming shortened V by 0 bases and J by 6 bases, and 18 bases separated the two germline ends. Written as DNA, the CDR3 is TGCGCCAGCAGCCAAGACTGGGTACGGGGGCTAGCTCAGCCCCAGCATTTT. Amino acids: CASSQDWVRGLAQPQHF.

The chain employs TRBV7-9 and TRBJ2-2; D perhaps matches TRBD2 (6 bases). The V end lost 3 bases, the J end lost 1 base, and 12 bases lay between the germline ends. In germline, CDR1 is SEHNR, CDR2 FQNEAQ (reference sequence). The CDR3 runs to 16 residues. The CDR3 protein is CASSFVPEGNTGELFF. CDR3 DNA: TGTGCCAGCAGCTTTGTACCGGAGGGGAACACCGGGGAGCTGTTTTTT.

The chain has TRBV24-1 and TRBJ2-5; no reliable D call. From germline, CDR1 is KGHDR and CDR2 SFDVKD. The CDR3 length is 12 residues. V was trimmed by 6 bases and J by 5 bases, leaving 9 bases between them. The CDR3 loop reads CATSQNGETQYF. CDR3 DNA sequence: TGTGCCACCAGTCAAAATGGGGAGACCCAGTACTTC.

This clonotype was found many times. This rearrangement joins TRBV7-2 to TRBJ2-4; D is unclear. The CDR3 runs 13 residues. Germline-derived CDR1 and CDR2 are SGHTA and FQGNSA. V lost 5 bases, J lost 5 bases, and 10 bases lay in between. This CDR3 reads CASSRRTENIQYF. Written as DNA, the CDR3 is TGTGCCAGCAGCCGCAGGACGGAAAACATTCAGTACTTC.

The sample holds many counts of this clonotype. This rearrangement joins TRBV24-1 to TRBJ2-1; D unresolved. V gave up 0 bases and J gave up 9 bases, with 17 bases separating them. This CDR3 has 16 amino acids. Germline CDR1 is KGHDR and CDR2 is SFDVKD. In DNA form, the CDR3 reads TGTGCCACCAGTGATTTGAGGGCAAACTCCGACGGTGAGCAGTTCTTC. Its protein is CATSDLRANSDGEQFF.